This T cell receptor beta chain came from a study of blood T cell repertoires in COVID-19. In the study overall: Material from acute and convalescent COVID-19 was sourced from the United States, Italy and Spain. The cDNA or gDNA used as material had been derived from T cells, B-cell-depleted T cells, or PBMCs.

Seattle's enrolled individuals joined amid active infection and were then monitored longitudinally. Looked up from germline, CDR1 is LGHNT and CDR2 is FRNRAP. V lost 9 bases and J lost 5; bases outside the gene matches: 14. The CDR3 length is 16 residues. Authors' data handling: Amplification from reference gene primers served as the basis for estimated nucleated cell counts. The repertoire was sequenced with immunoSEQ multiplex PCR; TCRdb's copy has only in-frame clones and lacks some. V and J calls and clone size follow that table, whereas D and trimming were derived from the DNA. The repertoire has about 160,000 clones, roughly 86% of them found once; the top ten carry around 0.63%.

Sequences were obtained from peripheral blood. V and J are TRBV12-5 and TRBJ2-3; 10 positions match TRBD2. The sequence was collected from a man in his 60s with COVID-19, enrolled during active disease. CDR3 sequence reads: CASAPGLAAGGDTQYF. The CDR3 DNA reads TGTGCTAGCGCCCCTGGACTAGCGGCAGGGGGAGATACGCAGTATTTT.